This TCR beta chain was recovered during a study of blood T cells in healthy people across ages. General study findings and limits: Per million T cells, TCR beta diversity dropped roughly linearly as age increased.

A word on this clonotype: Its target is unknown.

Alongside a J-beta primer mix, a sample-barcoded 5' primer served in a second PCR lasting roughly 7 to 11 cycles. TCRdb reanalysed the 5' RACE reads using MiXCR and keeps one entry per CDR3 protein. This sample has about 800,000 distinct CDR3 sequences, with approximately 25% found just once. These records were also assigned to another study, of T cells of mothers and their children. That work adds: Every mother supplied over 9 million TCR beta CDR3 reads and every child some 3 million.

The clonotype comes from a boy aged 10-17 years in good health. The sample consisted of blood.

The CDR3 region has the DNA TGCAGTGCTAGGAGGGGACAGGGGGACGAAAAACTGTTTTTT. Its protein is CSARRGQGDEKLFF. This rearrangement joins TRBV20-1 to TRBJ1-4; 11 positions match TRBD1. The CDR3 extends over 14 amino acids. The germline gives CDR1 DFQATT, CDR2 SNEGSKA (reference sequence). Trimming cost V 3 bases and J 8 bases; bases outside gene matches: 5.